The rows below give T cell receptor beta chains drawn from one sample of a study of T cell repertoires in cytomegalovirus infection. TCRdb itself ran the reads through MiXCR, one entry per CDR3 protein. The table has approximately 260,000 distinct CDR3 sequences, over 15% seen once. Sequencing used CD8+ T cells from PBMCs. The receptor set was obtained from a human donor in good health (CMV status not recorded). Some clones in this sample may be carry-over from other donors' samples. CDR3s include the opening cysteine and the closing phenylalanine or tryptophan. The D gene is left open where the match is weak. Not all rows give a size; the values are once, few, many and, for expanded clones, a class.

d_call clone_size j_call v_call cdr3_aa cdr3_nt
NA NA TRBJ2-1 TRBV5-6 CASSLFSRNEQFF TGTGCCAGCAGCTTGTTCTCGAGGAATGAGCAGTTCTTC
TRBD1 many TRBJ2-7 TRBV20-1 CSAENSGQGRYEQYF TGCAGTGCTGAAAACTCGGGACAGGGGCGCTACGAGCAGTACTTC
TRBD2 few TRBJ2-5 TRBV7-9 CASSPPLAGETQYF TGTGCCAGCAGCCCCCCCCTAGCGGGAGAGACCCAGTACTTC
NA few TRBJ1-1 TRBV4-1 CASSQVWVLRGFEWAEAFF TGCGCCAGCAGCCAAGTATGGGTCCTCCGGGGCTTCGAGTGGGCTGAAGCTTTCTTT
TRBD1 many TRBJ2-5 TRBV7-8 CASSTRTGGWAPQYF TGTGCCAGCAGCACCCGGACAGGGGGGTGGGCCCCCCAGTACTTC
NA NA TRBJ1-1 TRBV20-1 CSASPRVRNTEAFF TGCAGTGCCAGTCCCCGCGTCAGAAACACTGAAGCTTTCTTT
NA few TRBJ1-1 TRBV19 CASSIVWGSGTEAFF TGTGCCAGTAGTATAGTCTGGGGCTCGGGCACTGAAGCTTTCTTT
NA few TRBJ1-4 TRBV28 CASSPIPMGAINEKLFF TGTGCCAGCAGCCCTATCCCTATGGGGGCGATTAATGAAAAACTGTTTTTT
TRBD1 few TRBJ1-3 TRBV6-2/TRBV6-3 CASSYGLTGRNTIYF TGTGCCAGCAGTTACGGCCTGACAGGGCGGAACACCATATATTTT
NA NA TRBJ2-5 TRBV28 CASSSRRGQETQYF TGTGCCAGCAGCTCCAGGAGGGGCCAAGAGACCCAGTACTTC
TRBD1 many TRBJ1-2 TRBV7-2 CASSSRGGQGGGYTF TGTGCCAGCAGCTCCCGGGGAGGGCAGGGGGGTGGCTACACCTTC
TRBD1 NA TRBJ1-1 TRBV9 CASSPTGGQGVGGAFF TGTGCCAGCAGCCCTACGGGGGGACAGGGGGTAGGTGGAGCTTTCTTT
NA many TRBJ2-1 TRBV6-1 CASSENVRTLSYNEQFF TGTGCCAGCAGTGAAAACGTGCGGACTCTCTCCTACAATGAGCAGTTCTTC
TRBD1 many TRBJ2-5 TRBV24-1 CATSDLGQGSYETQYF TGTGCCACCAGTGATTTGGGACAGGGGAGTTATGAGACCCAGTACTTC
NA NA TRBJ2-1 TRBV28 CASSSVGWNEQFF TGTGCCAGCAGCTCAGTTGGGTGGAATGAGCAGTTCTTC
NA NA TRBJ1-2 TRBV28 CASSFRGSGIYGYTF TGTGCCAGCAGTTTCCGGGGCTCGGGGATCTATGGCTACACCTTC
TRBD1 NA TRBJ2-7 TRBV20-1 CSARGGGQRSYEQYF TGCAGTGCTAGGGGTGGGGGACAGCGTTCCTACGAGCAGTACTTC
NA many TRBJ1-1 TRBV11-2 CASSQEVYTEAFF TGTGCCAGCAGCCAGGAAGTCTACACTGAAGCTTTCTTT
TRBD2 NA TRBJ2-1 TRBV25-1 CASSEYWVAGDVNEQFF TGTGCCAGCAGTGAATATTGGGTTGCGGGGGATGTAAATGAGCAGTTCTTC
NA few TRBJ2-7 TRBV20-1 CSARVIGYEQYF TGCAGTGCTAGAGTAATAGGTTACGAGCAGTACTTC
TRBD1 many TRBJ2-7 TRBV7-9 CASSVSPGQVPYEQYF TGTGCCAGCAGCGTCTCACCGGGACAGGTTCCCTACGAGCAGTACTTC
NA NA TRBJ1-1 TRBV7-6 CASSLVSAVRGNTEAFF TGTGCCAGCAGCTTAGTCTCAGCGGTCAGGGGGAACACTGAAGCTTTCTTT
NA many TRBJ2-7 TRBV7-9 CASSLGRTYDYEQYF TGTGCCAGCAGCTTAGGTCGAACGTACGACTACGAGCAGTACTTC
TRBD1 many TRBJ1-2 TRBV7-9 CASSLWAGQGVSGSYGYTF TGTGCCAGCAGCCTTTGGGCAGGACAGGGGGTATCTGGAAGCTATGGCTACACCTTC
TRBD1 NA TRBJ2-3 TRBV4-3 CASSQDGTGTDTQYF TGCGCCAGCAGCCAAGACGGGACAGGGACAGATACGCAGTATTTT
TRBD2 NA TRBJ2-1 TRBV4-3 CASSPRLAGGPEQFF TGCGCCAGCAGCCCCAGACTAGCGGGGGGTCCCGAGCAGTTCTTC
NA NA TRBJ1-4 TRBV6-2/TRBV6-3 CASTYRTATNEKLFF TGTGCCAGCACCTACCGGACAGCAACTAATGAAAAACTGTTTTTT
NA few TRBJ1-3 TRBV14 CASSQDVGQPGNTIYF TGTGCCAGCAGCCAAGATGTAGGCCAGCCTGGAAACACCATATATTTT
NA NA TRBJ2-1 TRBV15 CATSRSLDPGYNEQFF TGTGCCACCAGCCGTAGCTTAGATCCGGGATACAATGAGCAGTTCTTC
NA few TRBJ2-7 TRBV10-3 CAIREGIPEQYF TGTGCCATCAGGGAGGGGATTCCGGAGCAGTACTTC
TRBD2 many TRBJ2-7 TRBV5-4 CASSLTAGGPSEQYF TGTGCCAGCAGCTTGACAGCGGGGGGGCCGAGCGAGCAGTACTTC
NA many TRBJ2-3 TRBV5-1 CASSLEGPAADTQYF TGCGCCAGCAGCTTGGAAGGTCCGGCGGCAGATACGCAGTATTTT
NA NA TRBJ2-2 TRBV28 CASSSVIRLTNTGELFF TGTGCCAGCAGCAGTGTAATCCGACTTACCAACACCGGGGAGCTGTTTTTT
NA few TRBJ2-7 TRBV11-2 CASSHPGTRPPYEQYF TGTGCCAGCAGCCATCCTGGGACCCGCCCCCCCTACGAGCAGTACTTC
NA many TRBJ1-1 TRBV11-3 CASSLVQPGDTEAFF TGTGCCAGCAGCTTAGTCCAGCCTGGGGACACTGAAGCTTTCTTT
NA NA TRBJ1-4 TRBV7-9 CASSLTWNGSATNEKLFF TGTGCCAGCAGCTTAACCTGGAATGGATCTGCAACTAATGAAAAACTGTTTTTT
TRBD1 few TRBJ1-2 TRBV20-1 CSARDIKGTGLYGYTF TGCAGTGCTAGAGATATTAAGGGGACAGGCCTCTATGGCTACACCTTC
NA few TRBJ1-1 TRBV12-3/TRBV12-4 CASSFYAGNTEAFF TGTGCCAGCAGTTTTTATGCGGGGAACACTGAAGCTTTCTTT
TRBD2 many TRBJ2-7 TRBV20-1 CSARTSGGIYEQYF TGCAGTGCGAGGACTAGCGGGGGGATCTACGAGCAGTACTTC
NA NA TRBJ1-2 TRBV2 CASSEGPREGYGYTF TGTGCCAGCAGTGAAGGTCCCAGGGAGGGCTATGGCTACACCTTC
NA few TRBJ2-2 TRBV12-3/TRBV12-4 CASTPQGFANTGELFF TGTGCCAGCACCCCCCAGGGGTTCGCGAACACCGGGGAGCTGTTTTTT
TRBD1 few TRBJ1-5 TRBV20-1 CSAREDRGRRGGRSNQPQHF TGCAGTGCTAGAGAAGACCGGGGCCGCAGGGGGGGGAGGAGCAATCAGCCCCAGCATTTT